This T cell receptor (beta chain) was identified during a study of T-cell memory formation after mild COVID-19. TCRdb recomputed calls from the 5' RACE reads with MiXCR, one row per CDR3 protein. The sample shows about 250,000 distinct CDR3 sequences, 18% of them seen only once. This TCR was recovered from a man younger than 30 who had mild COVID-19 (a few samples of this study predate the infection). Cell type and time point are not known. Material: PBMCs or a T cell subset sorted from them (not recorded which).

This CDR3 reads CASSSLAGGTQETQYF. The CDR3 nucleotides read TGCGCCAGCAGCTCGCTAGCGGGGGGGACCCAAGAGACCCAGTACTTC. J is TRBJ2-5 and V is TRBV5-1, with 12 bases lining up with TRBD2. Germline V gene sequence: CDR1 SGHRS, CDR2 YFSETQ. This CDR3 is 16 amino acids long. Trimming took 3 bases from V and 1 from J; bases not matched to a gene: 4.